A selection of T cell receptor beta chains follows, all from one sample in a study of T cell repertoires in cytomegalovirus infection. Using its own MiXCR run on the reads, TCRdb lists one record per CDR3 protein. The sample has hundreds of thousands of distinct CDR3 sequences; approximately 46% are singletons. Antigen specificity for these receptors is unknown. The sample in question was cultured PBMCs, obtained from culture after CMV antigen stimulation. The source of these receptors is a human donor in good health (CMV status not recorded). Some clones in this sample may be carry-over from other donors' samples. The CDR3 runs from the conserved cysteine through the conserved F or W. The D gene is left open where the match is weak. Clone sizes are given selectively: once, few, many, or a class where the clone is expanded.

15,TRBV4-3,-,-,TRBJ2-5,TGCGCCAGCAGCCAAGATCTCCAGGGTTGGGAGACCCAGTACTTC,CASSQDLQGWETQYF
16,TRBV20-1,TRBD2,-,TRBJ2-1,TGCAGTGCTCCCGGTCGGGGACTAGGGATTTTAGGGGAGCAGTTCTTC,CSAPGRGLGILGEQFF
14,TRBV11-2,-,-,TRBJ1-2,TGTGCCAGCAGGGACCTGGGGGTTGGAGGTGGCTACACCTTC,CASRDLGVGGGYTF
13,TRBV12-3/TRBV12-4,TRBD2,-,TRBJ2-1,TGTGCCAGCGGGACTAGCGGTTACAATGAGCAGTTCTTC,CASGTSGYNEQFF
14,TRBV11-2,-,-,TRBJ2-2,TGTGCCAGCAGCTCCCCCTATCTGGGGAGGGAGCTGTTTTTT,CASSSPYLGRELFF
14,TRBV6-1,-,-,TRBJ2-2,TGTGCCAGCAGTGCAAGTGGGTACACCGGGGAGCTGTTTTTT,CASSASGYTGELFF
16,TRBV29-1,-,-,TRBJ1-1,TGCAGCGCCCGGGCGGCCCTATGGGGGGGGAACACTGAAGCTTTCTTT,CSARAALWGGNTEAFF
13,TRBV5-6,-,-,TRBJ1-1,TGTGCCAGCAGCTCCTGGATGAACACTGAAGCTTTCTTT,CASSSWMNTEAFF
14,TRBV6-2/TRBV6-3,-,many,TRBJ2-1,TGTGCCAGCGGCGTGGGGGACTTCCACAATGAGCAGTTCTTC,CASGVGDFHNEQFF
13,TRBV7-9,TRBD2,-,TRBJ2-1,TGTGCCAGTGGACTAGCTCGCTACAATGAGCAGTTCTTC,CASGLARYNEQFF
15,TRBV2,TRBD2,-,TRBJ2-1,TGTGCCAGCAGTGTGTTGGCGGGAGGCATCGGTGAGCAGTTCTTC,CASSVLAGGIGEQFF
14,TRBV7-6,-,-,TRBJ2-2,TGTGCCAGCAGCTTCCTGGGAGCGAGCGGGGAGCTGTTTTTT,CASSFLGASGELFF
16,TRBV7-2,-,-,TRBJ2-7,TGTGCCAGCAGCCCTAGCGCGACCTTCGTAGTGTACGAGCAGTACTTC,CASSPSATFVVYEQYF
16,TRBV11-2,-,-,TRBJ2-5,TGTGCCAGCAGCTTCGGTCCACAGCGAAGGGAAGAGACCCAGTACTTC,CASSFGPQRREETQYF
19,TRBV7-2,-,few,TRBJ2-5,TGTGCCAGCAGCTTAGGTCCCTATAAAAGGTCGGAGAACGAAGAGACCCAGTACTTC,CASSLGPYKRSENEETQYF
15,TRBV7-8,-,-,TRBJ2-7,TGTGCCAGCAGCTTGTATAGGGACAACTCCTACGAGCAGTACTTC,CASSLYRDNSYEQYF
13,TRBV20-1,-,few,TRBJ1-6,TGCAGTGCTACAATTTCCTATAATTCACCCCTCCACTTT,CSATISYNSPLHF
13,TRBV7-2,-,-,TRBJ1-2,TGTGCCAGCAGCTTAGAGGGCAGGGGCGGCTACACCTTC,CASSLEGRGGYTF
12,TRBV7-3,-,-,TRBJ1-5,TGTGCCAGCAACCCAATTGATCAGCCCCAGCATTTT,CASNPIDQPQHF
14,TRBV12-3/TRBV12-4,-,-,TRBJ2-3,TGTGCCAGCAGTCCTCTACAGGGTGCAGATACGCAGTATTTT,CASSPLQGADTQYF
15,TRBV7-6,-,-,TRBJ2-1,TGTGCCAGCAGCTTAGGTCAGGGGGGTGGTAGTGAGCAGTTCTTC,CASSLGQGGGSEQFF
15,TRBV10-1,TRBD1,-,TRBJ1-4,TGCGCCAGCATGGAGAAGACAGGGGGAAATGAAAAACTGTTTTTT,CASMEKTGGNEKLFF
13,TRBV11-3,-,-,TRBJ2-1,TGTGCCAGCAGCTTGACCCGAGACGGGGAGCAGTTCTTC,CASSLTRDGEQFF
17,TRBV7-2,TRBD2,few,TRBJ2-7,TGTGCCAGCAGCGGACGACTAGCGGGAGCCTACTCCTACGAGCAGTACTTC,CASSGRLAGAYSYEQYF
16,TRBV7-2,-,-,TRBJ1-2,TGTGCCAGCAGCCCGCCGGGACTTAGAGCTAACTATGGCTACACCTTC,CASSPPGLRANYGYTF
15,TRBV7-6,TRBD1,-,TRBJ2-3,TGTGCCAGCAGCTTAGCGGGGACAGGGGCGCCCCGGCAGTATTTT,CASSLAGTGAPRQYF
15,TRBV4-1,TRBD1,-,TRBJ1-2,TGCGCCAGCAGCCCCCGGGACAGGGGAGACTATGGCTACACCTTC,CASSPRDRGDYGYTF
14,TRBV7-6,TRBD2,-,TRBJ2-5,TGTGCCAGCGGACGGACTAGCGGGAGTCAGGCCCAGTACTTC,CASGRTSGSQAQYF
13,TRBV18,-,-,TRBJ2-5,TGTGCCAGCTCACCACGGCTAGAAGAGACCCAGTACTTC,CASSPRLEETQYF
14,TRBV28,-,-,TRBJ1-1,TGTGCCATTTGGGAGGGTCAAACTCCGGCTGAAGCTTTCTTT,CAIWEGQTPAEAFF
15,TRBV7-6,TRBD1,-,TRBJ2-1,TGTGCCAGCAGCTTGGACAGGGCCGGGTACAATGAGCAGTTCTTC,CASSLDRAGYNEQFF
17,TRBV11-3,-,-,TRBJ2-1,TGTGCCAGCAGCTCACGTTCAGGGTTATTGGGTGACAATGAGCAGTTCTTC,CASSSRSGLLGDNEQFF
19,TRBV5-4,TRBD2,-,TRBJ2-3,TGTGCCAGCAGCGAAGGGATAGCGGGGGTGACCCGCTTGGCAGATACGCAGTATTTT,CASSEGIAGVTRLADTQYF
15,TRBV7-2,TRBD1,-,TRBJ2-5,TGTGCCAGCAGCTTACGGGACAGGGCGGTTAAGACCCAGTACTTC,CASSLRDRAVKTQYF